The clone carrying this T cell receptor (beta chain) was observed a few times. Its specificity is unknown. The sample is drawn from a study of siplizumab effects on memory and regulatory T cells. Study-wide findings and caveats: Naive T cells looked more diverse than memory cells, and they looked like major contributors to the alloresponse. The mapping of alloreactive clones to unstimulated subsets covered only a minor fraction of them. Alloreactive sequences from unstimulated CD4+ memory cells fell significantly with siplizumab.

The method was immunoSEQ multiplex PCR; TCRdb's version includes in-frame clones alone and lacks a portion of them. This table has approximately 65,000 clones, less than 90% appearing once. Source material: memory CD4+ T cells sorted from blood. This receptor was identified in a human donor in good health.

The CDR3: CASSLTERYGYTF. CDR3 in DNA: TGTGCCAGCAGCCTAACAGAACGCTATGGCTACACCTTC. This sequence joins TRBV7-9 and TRBJ1-2; no reliable D call. This CDR3 is 13 amino acids long. V was clipped by 5 bases and J by 4 bases, with 11 bases between them. CDR1 SEHNR and CDR2 FQNEAQ come from the germline V gene (reference sequence).